These T cell receptor beta chains were read from a single sample in a study of human T cells and chemical hapten exposure. TCRdb used MiXCR to reprocess the RACE reads, holding one entry per CDR3 protein. The sample lists some 360,000 distinct CDR3 sequences, approximately 5.1% seen once, with just over 2.5% in the top ten. Sequences were derived from whole blood, sampled in connection with sensitization to the hapten diphenylcyclopropenone (DPC). The source is a woman in her fifties or sixties with alopecia areata. Some clones in this sample may be carry-over from other donors' samples. Both conserved end residues are part of each CDR3. The order of the fields is clone size, V gene, D gene, J gene, CDR3 protein, CDR3 DNA. The D gene is left open where the match is weak. Size tells how often a clone was seen (once, few, many) or the class of an expanded clone, and some rows leave it out.

many,TRBV20-1,TRBD1,TRBJ2-1,CSAVGTGSYSEQFF,TGCAGTGCTGTCGGGACAGGGTCTTATAGTGAGCAGTTCTTC
-,TRBV27,TRBD1,TRBJ2-2,CASSSLLTGGSTGELFF,TGTGCCAGCAGTAGCCTCCTTACAGGGGGCAGTACCGGGGAGCTGTTTTTT
few,TRBV6-1,-,TRBJ2-7,CASSESVTTPYEQYF,TGTGCCAGCAGTGAGTCCGTGACAACCCCCTACGAGCAGTACTTC
many,TRBV6-5,-,TRBJ2-5,CASSYQLRGTQYF,TGTGCCAGCAGTTACCAGCTCCGGGGGACCCAGTACTTC
many,TRBV12-3/TRBV12-4,TRBD2,TRBJ2-3,CASSPGLAGTDTQYF,TGTGCCAGCAGCCCGGGACTAGCGGGCACAGATACGCAGTATTTT
-,TRBV20-1,-,TRBJ1-5,CSAPIGPYSNQPQHF,TGCAGTGCTCCGATCGGGCCTTATAGCAATCAGCCCCAGCATTTT
many,TRBV29-1,TRBD1,TRBJ1-1,CSVWTGASEAFF,TGCAGCGTGTGGACAGGAGCGTCTGAAGCTTTCTTT
many,TRBV6-6,TRBD1,TRBJ1-2,CASSGRTGRDYGYTF,TGTGCCAGCAGTGGCCGGACAGGGAGGGACTATGGCTACACCTTC
-,TRBV3-1,-,TRBJ2-1,CASSTKSEQFF,TGTGCCAGCAGCACAAAAAGTGAGCAGTTCTTC
few,TRBV11-1,-,TRBJ1-1,CASQAGDTEAFF,TGTGCCAGCCAGGCAGGCGACACTGAAGCTTTCTTT
many,TRBV4-3,-,TRBJ1-1,CASSQDLTMNTEAFF,TGCGCCAGCAGCCAAGATTTAACGATGAACACTGAAGCTTTCTTT
many,TRBV2,-,TRBJ2-5,CASTGTARETQYF,TGTGCCAGCACAGGCACCGCAAGGGAGACCCAGTACTTC
many,TRBV6-1,TRBD1,TRBJ1-6,CASSVLQGIKENSPLHF,TGTGCCAGCAGTGTTTTACAGGGGATTAAGGAGAATTCACCCCTCCACTTT
many,TRBV29-1,-,TRBJ2-1,CSVSAGRERYNEQFF,TGCAGCGTGTCCGCAGGGCGGGAACGGTACAATGAGCAGTTCTTC
many,TRBV12-3/TRBV12-4,-,TRBJ1-1,CASSFGLGTEAFF,TGTGCCAGCAGTTTCGGTCTTGGCACTGAAGCTTTCTTT
many,TRBV5-1,-,TRBJ1-5,CASSLEGGKWEPQHF,TGCGCCAGCAGCTTGGAAGGCGGGAAGTGGGAGCCCCAGCATTTT
many,TRBV29-1,-,TRBJ2-1,CSVVAGTAGYNEQFF,TGCAGCGTTGTGGCGGGGACAGCGGGTTACAATGAGCAGTTCTTC
few,TRBV20-1,TRBD2,TRBJ2-5,CSARLAGQETQYF,TGCAGTGCTAGACTAGCGGGGCAAGAGACCCAGTACTTC